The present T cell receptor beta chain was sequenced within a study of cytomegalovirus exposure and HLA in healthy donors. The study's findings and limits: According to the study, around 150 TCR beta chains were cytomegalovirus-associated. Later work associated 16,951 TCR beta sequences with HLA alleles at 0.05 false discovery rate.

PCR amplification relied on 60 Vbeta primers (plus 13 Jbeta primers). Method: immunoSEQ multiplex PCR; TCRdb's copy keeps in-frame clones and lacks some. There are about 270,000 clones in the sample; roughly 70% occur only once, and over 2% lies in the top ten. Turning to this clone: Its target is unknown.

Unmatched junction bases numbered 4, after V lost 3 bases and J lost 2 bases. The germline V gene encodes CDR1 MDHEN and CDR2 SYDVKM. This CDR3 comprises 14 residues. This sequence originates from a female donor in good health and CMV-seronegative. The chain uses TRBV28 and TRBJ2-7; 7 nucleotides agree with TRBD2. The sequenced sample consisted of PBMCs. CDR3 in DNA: TGTGCCAGCAGTTTTGGGGGGGGGACCTACGAGCAGTACTTC. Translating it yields CASSFGGGTYEQYF. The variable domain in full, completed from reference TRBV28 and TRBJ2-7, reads DVKVTQSSRYLVKRTGEKVFLECVQDMDHENMFWYRQDPGLGLRLIYFSYDVKMKEKGDIPEGYSVSREKKERFSLILESASTNQTSMYLCASSFGGGTYEQYFGPGTRLTVT.